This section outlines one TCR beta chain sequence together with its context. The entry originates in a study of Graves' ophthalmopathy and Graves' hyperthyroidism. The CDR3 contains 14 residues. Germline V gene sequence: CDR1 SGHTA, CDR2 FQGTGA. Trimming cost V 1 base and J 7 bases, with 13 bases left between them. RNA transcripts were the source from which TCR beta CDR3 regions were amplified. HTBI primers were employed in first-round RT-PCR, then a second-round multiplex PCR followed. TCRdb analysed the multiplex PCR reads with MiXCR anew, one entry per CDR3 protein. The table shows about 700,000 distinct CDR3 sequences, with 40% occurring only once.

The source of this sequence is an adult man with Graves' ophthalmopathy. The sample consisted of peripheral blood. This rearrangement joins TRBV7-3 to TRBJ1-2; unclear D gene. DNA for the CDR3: TGTGCCAGCAGCTTAATTCCCGGGCGATCTGGCTACACCTTC. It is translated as CASSLIPGRSGYTF.